These 22 T cell receptor beta chains were all obtained from the same sample, sequenced in a study of T cell therapy after organ transplantation. Antigens for these TCRs are unknown. TCRdb's table, derived via immunoSEQ multiplex PCR, lists solely in-frame clones and lacks some. In the table there are about 6,000 clones, roughly 74% of which are singletons. Time point here: 4-8 weeks after completion of therapy. The material sequenced was CD8+ T cells from blood, taken after autologous CMV-specific T cell therapy. Receptors originate from a human patient who had received a solid organ transplant and had CMV disease. Some of the T cells may derive from the graft donor.

This clone showed up just a few times. The chain joins TRBV9 to TRBJ1-1, with D unclear. Germline CDR1 reads SGDLS; CDR2 reads YYNGEE. Trimming took 3 bases from V and 2 from J, leaving 8 bases between them. This CDR3 has 13 residues. The CDR3 loop is CASSDDANTEAFF. CDR3 nucleotides: TGTGCCAGCAGCGACGACGCTAACACTGAAGCTTTCTTT.

By share of the sample, this clone is medium-sized. The genes are TRBV14 and TRBJ2-5; TRBD2 agrees at 7 bases. The CDR3 loop spans 12 amino acids. Germline lookup yields CDR1 SGHDN and CDR2 FVKESK. Germline trimming cut 8 bases from V and 5 bases from J; bases unmatched to any gene: 5. The CDR3 protein is CASGRAGETQYF. DNA of the CDR3: TGTGCCAGCGGGAGGGCCGGGGAGACCCAGTACTTC.

The rearrangement links TRBV5-1 to TRBJ1-1; weak D call: TRBD1 (5 bases). The V and J ends lost 4 bases and 0 bases respectively, with 16 bases between them. This CDR3 region has 16 residues. Germline loops: CDR1 SGHRS, CDR2 YFSETQ. The DNA for the CDR3 is TGCGCCAGCAGCCCCTCGGGGGGACCCATGAACACTGAAGCTTTCTTT. It encodes CASSPSGGPMNTEAFF.

The chain uses TRBV4-3 and TRBJ2-3; TRBD1 matches 7 bases. V lost 0 bases to trimming and J lost 1 base; unmatched junction nucleotides: 4. This CDR3 contains 16 residues. Looked up from germline, CDR1 is LGHNA and CDR2 is YSLEER. In nucleotides, the CDR3 is TGCGCCAGCAGCCAAGATACAGGACAGGGCACAGATACGCAGTATTTT. Protein: CASSQDTGQGTDTQYF.

V and J are TRBV7-6 and TRBJ2-3; 9 bases line up with TRBD2. Germline V CDR1 and CDR2: SGHVS, FNYEAQ. After removal of 1 base from V and 4 bases from J, the junction contained 3 bases not matched to a gene. This CDR3 spans 15 amino acids. In nucleotides, the CDR3 is TGTGCCAGCAGCTTAGAGGGCGGGAGGGCAGATACGCAGTATTTT. The encoded protein is CASSLEGGRADTQYF.

The V call is TRBV27, the J call TRBJ1-2; D possibly corresponds to TRBD1 (5 bases). The CDR3 spans 17 residues. V was clipped by 0 bases and J by 2 bases, with 16 bases between them. Per the germline V gene, CDR1 is MNHEY and CDR2 is SMNVEV (reference sequence). CDR3 sequence reads: CASSLSPGVGLNYGYTF. The DNA of the CDR3 is TGTGCCAGCAGTTTATCTCCGGGGGTGGGTTTGAACTATGGCTACACCTTC.

This clone showed up just a few times. The CDR3 is CASSFGSGRSHEQFF. The CDR3 DNA follows: TGTGCCAGCAGCTTTGGTAGCGGGAGGTCCCATGAGCAGTTCTTC. The gene calls are TRBV5-6 and TRBJ2-1; TRBD2 aligns across 10 bases. The junction had 7 bases not matched to a gene; V was cut back by 2 bases and J by 8 bases. Looked up from germline, CDR1 is SGHDT and CDR2 is YYEEEE. This CDR3 contains 15 residues.

The chain couples TRBV19 to TRBJ2-5; weak D call: TRBD1 (6 bases). Per germline, CDR1 LNHDA and CDR2 SQIVND (reference sequence). The CDR3 runs to 14 residues. V lost 5 bases and J 7 bases, leaving 17 bases between the germline ends. CDR3: CASSLTGIGGTQYF. The CDR3 nucleotides read TGTGCCAGTAGTCTTACAGGGATCGGTGGGACCCAGTACTTC.

The J gene is TRBJ2-1, the V gene TRBV7-3; TRBD2 might be the D (5 bases). The CDR3 loop spans 12 amino acids. Per the germline V gene, CDR1 is SGHTA and CDR2 is FQGTGA. V was clipped by 5 bases and J by 10 bases, with 12 bases between them. The CDR3 reads CASSPASQEQFF. CDR3 nucleotides: TGTGCCAGCAGCCCCGCTAGCCAAGAGCAGTTCTTC.

CDR3 sequence: CASSYSEGARGYTF. CDR3 DNA sequence: TGTGCCAGCAGTTACTCAGAGGGGGCGCGAGGCTACACCTTC. The chain employs TRBV6-9 and TRBJ1-2; 7 nucleotides line up with TRBD1. Germline values: CDR1 MNHGY, CDR2 SVAAGI. J was trimmed by 8 bases and V by 3 bases; bases with no gene match: 9. CDR3 length equals 14 residues.

The chain has TRBV11-2 and TRBJ2-7; D is perhaps TRBD1 (6 bases). The CDR3 has 13 residues. The V gene lost 4 bases and the J gene lost 7 bases, with 14 bases spanning the gap. Per germline, CDR1 SGHAT and CDR2 FQNNGV. The CDR3 nucleotides are TGTGCCAGCAGCTCGGGACAACTGGGGGAGCAGTACTTC. It yields the protein CASSSGQLGEQYF.

The CDR3 is CASSIGWGPYEQYF. CDR3 DNA: TGTGCCAGTAGTATAGGGTGGGGCCCCTACGAGCAGTACTTC. This chain uses TRBV19 with TRBJ2-7; TRBD1 is a possible D gene (5 bases). Germline CDR1 reads LNHDA; CDR2 reads SQIVND (reference sequence). The CDR3 is made up of 14 amino acids. Trimming took off 1 base at V and 2 bases at J, with 9 bases between the two ends.

This clone was picked up a small number of times. This chain uses TRBV15 with TRBJ2-3, with D unresolved. CDR1 and CDR2 from the germline V gene are LNHNV and YYDKDF (reference sequence). V was pared by 0 bases and J by 6 bases, with 10 bases between. CDR3 length: 14 residues. CDR3 in amino acids: CATSREDLTDTQYF. The DNA of the CDR3 is TGTGCCACCAGCAGAGAGGACCTGACCGATACGCAGTATTTT.

J is TRBJ2-1 and V is TRBV11-3, with 11 positions matching TRBD1. The J segment lost 6 bases and the V segment lost 1 base, leaving 5 bases of the junction unmatched. This CDR3 is 16 amino acids long. In germline, CDR1 is SGHNT, CDR2 YENEEA. This CDR3 is CASSLGGQGALNEQFF. DNA for the CDR3: TGTGCCAGCAGCTTAGGAGGACAGGGGGCCCTCAATGAGCAGTTCTTC.

The chain carries TRBV7-9 and TRBJ2-3; the match to TRBD2 covers 7 bases. CDR1 is SEHNR and CDR2 is FQNEAQ in the germline V gene (reference sequence). The CDR3 loop spans 15 amino acids. V dropped 1 base and J dropped 3; count of bases not matched to a gene: 4. The CDR3 DNA sequence: TGTGCCAGCAGCTTAGGTGGGCGGGAGACAGATACGCAGTATTTT. This codes for CASSLGGRETDTQYF.

This chain links TRBV28 with TRBJ2-4, with D perhaps TRBD1 (7 bases). This CDR3 has 15 amino acids. Trimming removed 3 bases from V and 6 bases from J, with 15 bases in between. Germline V gives CDR1 MDHEN, CDR2 SYDVKM. The CDR3 coding sequence is TGTGCCAGCAGTTTTAACACAGGGGAGGTAAACATTCAGTACTTC. It encodes CASSFNTGEVNIQYF.

V is TRBV11-3 and J is TRBJ2-3; TRBD1 is a possible D gene (6 bases). The CDR3 has 14 residues. Germline CDR1 and CDR2: SGHNT and YENEEA. V lost 5 bases and J lost 4, with 13 bases in between. This chain's CDR3 is CASSPPQGSDTQYF. For the CDR3, the DNA is TGTGCCAGCAGCCCTCCGCAGGGGTCAGATACGCAGTATTTT.

V is TRBV5-6 and J is TRBJ2-1, with D tentatively TRBD1 (6 bases). The CDR3 loop spans 14 amino acids. CDR1 and CDR2 (germline): SGHDT, YYEEEE. V was trimmed by 7 bases and J by 0 bases, leaving 11 bases between them. Written as DNA, the CDR3 is TGTGCCAGCTCACTAGGGGGCTCCTACAATGAGCAGTTCTTC. Its translation: CASSLGGSYNEQFF.

The chain employs TRBV7-9 and TRBJ2-7; possible D gene TRBD2, 5 bases. Germline V gene sequence: CDR1 SEHNR, CDR2 FQNEAQ (reference sequence). V was pared by 1 base and J by 0 bases, with 13 bases between. This CDR3 spans 16 amino acids. CDR3 nucleotide sequence: TGTGCCAGCAGCTTAGACGGCGGCGGGTTCTCCTACGAGCAGTACTTC. Protein product: CASSLDGGGFSYEQYF.

The rearrangement joins TRBV4-2 to TRBJ2-5; 9 nucleotides align to TRBD2. CDR3 size: 18 residues. V lost 0 bases and J lost 1; bases outside the gene matches: 9. Germline-derived CDR1 and CDR2 are LGHNA and YNFKEQ. The CDR3 region has the DNA TGTGCCAGCAGCCAAGAGTTGGAGCTAGCGGGGTTCCAAGAGACCCAGTACTTC. It translates to CASSQELELAGFQETQYF.

The chain joins TRBV11-3 to TRBJ2-7; TRBD2 might be the D (6 bases). V was clipped by 3 bases and J by 5 bases, with 8 bases between them. CDR1 is SGHNT, CDR2 YENEEA, per germline. The CDR3 contains 12 residues. Here the CDR3 DNA reads TGTGCCAGCAGCTTGGAGGGCAACGAGCAGTACTTC. Its protein product is CASSLEGNEQYF.

The chain employs TRBV7-2 and TRBJ2-7, with D possibly being TRBD2 (6 bases). Germline V gene data show CDR1 as SGHTA and CDR2 as FQGNSA. The length of the CDR3 is 14 residues. V was shortened by 1 base and J by 4 bases, with 11 bases between the two germline ends. The CDR3 region is CASSLGLAMYEQYF. The CDR3 nucleotides are TGTGCCAGCAGCTTAGGGCTAGCGATGTACGAGCAGTACTTC.